This T cell receptor beta chain is from a study of HIV-infected patients and healthy controls. Overall study findings and caveats: In healthy controls, MAIT alpha CDR3s were common; in HIV+ repertoires, severely depleted. In HIV-infected patients, the apparent post-therapy Gini index recovery did not replicate in size-matched data. HLA types of the donors remained undetermined.

Follow-up blood was drawn about 14 weeks, roughly three months, after antiretroviral therapy began. The repertoire came from unfractionated whole blood and reflected all unsorted peripheral T cells. Reverse transcription used 450 to 650 ng RNA and constant-region primers for alpha and beta. Using multiplexing indices, alpha and beta chain libraries were generated apart by chain-specific third strand synthesis. A 12-nucleotide barcode per molecule came from two concatenated random hexamers added pre-amplification. TCRdb called the 5' RACE reads again in MiXCR, with one record for every CDR3 protein. The profile shows 6,500 to 10,000 distinct CDR3 sequences, around 9.3% of them singletons. By sample share, this clonotype is medium-sized. Its antigen remains unidentified. This CDR3 spans 14 amino acids. Trimming stripped 11 bases from V and 6 bases from J, with 19 bases between. Germline lookup yields CDR1 SNHLY and CDR2 FYNNEI.

Sequences were derived from blood, sampled during antiretroviral therapy. The J gene is TRBJ2-2, the V gene TRBV2; a possible D gene is TRBD1 (6 bases). The receptor comes from an adult with HIV infection. DNA for the CDR3: TGTGCCGCAGCATGGGGGCCGAGACCCGGGGAGCTGTTTTTT. Translated: CAAAWGPRPGELFF.